These 19 T cell receptor beta chains share one sample of origin, sequenced in a study of T cells in Graves' hyperthyroidism and ophthalmopathy. Regions amplified from RNA transcripts were the TCR beta CDR3 regions. A first-round RT-PCR of the TCR CDR3 used the HTBI primer set. TCRdb re-called the multiplex PCR reads through MiXCR, storing one row per CDR3 protein. The sample has about 520,000 distinct CDR3 sequences; roughly 24% are singletons. Sequenced material: blood. The source is a woman aged 30 to 39 with Graves' ophthalmopathy.

This clonotype occurred many times. The genes are TRBV7-3 and TRBJ1-1; perhaps TRBD1 as D (6 bases). CDR3 length: 15 residues. V lost 0 bases and J 3 bases, leaving 11 bases between the germline ends. The germline CDR1 and CDR2 sequences are SGHTA and FQGTGA. CDR3 nucleotide sequence: TGTGCCAGCAGCTTAACTGGGGGGCCTTACACTGAAGCTTTCTTT. Translating it yields CASSLTGGPYTEAFF.

This clonotype was counted many times. This chain uses TRBV2 with TRBJ1-5, with 9 positions matching TRBD1. The trim removed 4 bases at V and 9 bases at J, leaving 16 bases unmatched. CDR1 is SNHLY and CDR2 is FYNNEI in the germline V gene. This CDR3 is built from 17 residues. CDR3 residues: CASSGDPTGGVIRPQHF. Here the CDR3 DNA reads TGTGCCAGCAGTGGAGACCCTACAGGGGGCGTAATTCGGCCCCAGCATTTT.

The rearrangement joins TRBV7-9 to TRBJ2-7, with 9 bases matching TRBD1. The junction had 7 bases not matched to a gene; V was cut back by 5 bases and J by 11 bases. The CDR3 consists of 12 residues. CDR1 and CDR2 from the germline V gene are SEHNR and FQNEAQ (reference sequence). CDR3 DNA sequence: TGTGCCAGCAGCCCAGGGACAGGGAGGAAGTACTTC. The encoded protein is CASSPGTGRKYF.

The V gene is TRBV15, the J gene TRBJ2-5; perhaps TRBD2 as D (5 bases). Trimming pared 0 bases from V and 5 bases from J, leaving 10 bases between. This CDR3 is 14 amino acids long. Germline CDR1 is LNHNV and CDR2 is YYDKDF (reference sequence). CDR3: CATSRDPGGETQYF. In nucleotides, the CDR3 is TGTGCCACCAGCAGAGATCCGGGCGGGGAGACCCAGTACTTC.

This clonotype was detected ten times or more. The CDR3 here is CSAPRQGYTF. The CDR3 nucleotides are TGCAGTGCCCCGAGACAAGGCTACACCTTC. The chain carries TRBV20-1 and TRBJ1-2; no firm D call. Per germline, CDR1 DFQATT and CDR2 SNEGSKA (reference sequence). This CDR3 is built from 10 residues. Deletions cut 6 bases from V and 8 bases from J, with 10 bases between.

Only a few counts were recorded for this clonotype. V is TRBV19 and J is TRBJ1-1, with D unclear. CDR1 and CDR2 (germline): LNHDA, SQIVND (reference sequence). The V gene lost 3 bases and the J gene lost 2 bases, with 10 bases spanning the gap. The CDR3 covers 14 residues. CDR3 loop: CASSIGYTNTEAFF. The CDR3 nucleotides read TGTGCCAGTAGTATTGGGTACACAAACACTGAAGCTTTCTTT.

The chain is built from TRBV28 and TRBJ1-1; maybe TRBD1 (5 bases). V lost 5 bases and J 1 base, leaving 8 bases between the germline ends. The CDR3 is 13 residues long. Germline loops: CDR1 MDHEN, CDR2 SYDVKM. CDR3 nucleotide sequence: TGTGCCAGCAGTGGACATACGAACACTGAAGCTTTCTTT. This gives the protein CASSGHTNTEAFF.

The chain carries TRBV6-1 and TRBJ1-2; 7 bases agree with TRBD1. Per the germline V gene, CDR1 is MNHNS and CDR2 is SASEGT. The CDR3 sequence is 13 residues long. The trim removed 6 bases at V and 6 bases at J, leaving 7 bases unmatched. The CDR3 reads CASSLRQGDGYTF. In nucleotides, the CDR3 is TGTGCCAGCAGCCTACGACAGGGAGATGGCTACACCTTC.

This clonotype appeared a few times. The chain links TRBV3-1 to TRBJ1-1; D unclear. CDR1 LGHDT and CDR2 YNNKEL come from the germline V gene (reference sequence). This CDR3 has 14 residues. Between the trimmed V and J ends, which lost 0 bases and 1 base, there was a span of 6 bases. The CDR3 region is CASSQEDQNTEAFF. The CDR3 DNA is TGTGCCAGCAGCCAAGAGGACCAGAACACTGAAGCTTTCTTT.

Remarks on this clonotype: Given the absence of the conserved phenylalanine or tryptophan at the CDR3 end, a read error is likely. The chain couples TRBV6-1 to TRBJ1-1; D gene ambiguous. From germline, CDR1 is MNHNS and CDR2 SASEGT. The CDR3 has 13 amino acids. CDR3 nucleotides: TGTGCCAGCAGCGAAGGTGGTTTCACTGAAGCTTTCTAT. Its translation is CASSEGGFTEAFY.

The rearrangement uses TRBV4-1 and TRBJ2-7; 7 nucleotides align to TRBD2. There are 16 residues in the CDR3. Germline CDR1 MGHRA, CDR2 YSYEKL. The V segment lost 0 bases and the J segment 0 bases; nucleotides outside the gene matches: 5. The CDR3 region is CASSQDQLASSYEQYF. In DNA, the CDR3 is TGCGCCAGCAGCCAAGATCAACTAGCGAGCTCCTACGAGCAGTACTTC.

The genes are TRBV6-1 and TRBJ2-7; D is perhaps TRBD1 (5 bases). Germline CDR1 and CDR2: MNHNS and SASEGT. Trimming stripped 5 bases from V and 5 bases from J, with 13 bases between. This CDR3 is built from 13 residues. This CDR3 reads CASSQRQWHEQYF. In DNA, the CDR3 is TGTGCCAGCAGTCAAAGACAGTGGCACGAGCAGTACTTC.

This chain connects TRBV12-3 or TRBV12-4 to TRBJ1-5, with D perhaps TRBD1 (5 bases). The CDR3 sequence is 14 residues long. V was shortened by 10 bases and J by 5 bases, with 18 bases between the two germline ends. Here the CDR3 reads CATAQRGAHQPQHF. CDR3 DNA: TGTGCCACCGCTCAGCGGGGCGCTCATCAGCCCCAGCATTTT.

This clonotype has ten or more counts. The chain uses TRBV29-1 and TRBJ1-3; D is unresolved. CDR3 length equals 12 residues. CDR1 is SQVTM, CDR2 ANQGSEA, per germline. Trimming removed 4 bases at V and 0 bases at J, with 4 bases between. CDR3 sequence (DNA): TGCAGCGTTGCCGTCTCTGGAAACACCATATATTTT. This sequence encodes CSVAVSGNTIYF.

This clonotype was detected many times. The rearrangement links TRBV5-1 to TRBJ2-4, with TRBD2 as a possible D gene (5 bases). The germline CDR1 and CDR2 sequences are SGHRS and YFSETQ. Trimming took off 7 bases at V and 0 bases at J, with 14 bases between the two ends. This CDR3 comprises 15 residues. The CDR3 region has the DNA TGCGCCAGCCGTCGAACGGGGTTAGCCAAAAACATTCAGTACTTC. As protein: CASRRTGLAKNIQYF. Full variable domain (rest looked up from reference TRBV5-1 and TRBJ2-4): KAGVTQTPRYLIKTRGQQVTLSCSPISGHRSVSWYQQTPGQGLQFLFEYFSETQRNKGNFPGRFSGRQFSNSRSEMNVSTLELGDSALYLCASRRTGLAKNIQYFGAGTRLSVL.

A remark on this clonotype: The junction shows a germline mismatch at one end, possibly a read error. Written as DNA, the CDR3 is TGTGCCAGCAGCTTAGGCCCCACTCTCTCCTACGATCAGTACTTC. This translates into CASSLGPTLSYDQYF. This chain uses TRBV11-1 with TRBJ2-7; no clear D gene. The CDR3 totals 15 residues. Germline V gene sequence: CDR1 SGHAT, CDR2 FQDESV (reference sequence).

The V and J genes are TRBV24-1 and TRBJ2-7, with D possibly TRBD2 on 5 matching bases. Trimming left V 4 bases short and J 3 bases short, with 12 bases between. Germline V gene lookup returns CDR1 KGHDR and CDR2 SFDVKD. CDR3 length: 14 residues. CDR3 sequence: CATSDSSRGYEQYF. In DNA, the CDR3 is TGTGCCACCAGTGACTCGTCCCGGGGCTACGAGCAGTACTTC.

In its sample, this clonotype was seen many times. The V and J genes are TRBV27 and TRBJ1-5; 8 bases map to TRBD1. CDR1 MNHEY and CDR2 SMNVEV come from the germline V gene (reference sequence). Trimming at V came to 4 bases and at J to 6 bases, leaving 5 bases not matched to a gene. There are 14 residues in the CDR3. The CDR3 sequence: CASSSGRGRQPQHF. For the CDR3, the DNA is TGTGCCAGCAGTTCAGGCAGGGGGCGTCAGCCCCAGCATTTT.

This clonotype came up a few times. The DNA of the CDR3 is TGTGCCAGCAGCTTACTAGGGGTCCTGAACTACGAGCAGTACTTC. The encoded protein is CASSLLGVLNYEQYF. This chain joins TRBV11-1 and TRBJ2-7; TRBD1 is a possible D gene (5 bases). The CDR3 is 15 residues long. Germline assignment: CDR1 SGHAT and CDR2 FQDESV (reference sequence). Trimming left V 2 bases short and J 3 bases short, with 14 bases between.